Below are 21 T cell receptor beta chains sequenced from a single sample in a study of shared T cell receptors in the human thymus. Data came from immunoSEQ multiplex PCR; TCRdb stores just in-frame clones and leaves some out. The sample records approximately 660,000 clones, over 75% being singletons. This sample also appeared in a second study, on human thymus T cells.

The sample was thymocytes. The receptors stem from a boy younger than two with a congenital heart defect.

The chain joins TRBV4-3 to TRBJ2-1; 14 bases map to TRBD2. J was trimmed by 3 bases and V by 2 bases; bases with no gene match: 9. The CDR3 loop spans 19 amino acids. Looked up from germline, CDR1 is LGHNA and CDR2 is YSLEER. The CDR3 loop reads CASSQPGLAGVGRYNEQFF. In nucleotides, the CDR3 is TGCGCCAGCAGCCAACCGGGACTAGCGGGAGTGGGGCGCTACAATGAGCAGTTCTTC.

The chain employs TRBV2 and TRBJ1-1, with unresolved D. Per germline, CDR1 SNHLY and CDR2 FYNNEI. The V gene lost 5 bases and the J gene lost 3 bases, with 4 bases spanning the gap. The CDR3 extends over 11 amino acids. The CDR3 nucleotides read TGTGCCAGCAGTCGGGACACTGAAGCTTTCTTT. This encodes CASSRDTEAFF.

V gene TRBV15 combines with J gene TRBJ2-7; D is perhaps TRBD2 (6 bases). CDR3 size: 14 residues. The germline CDR1 and CDR2 sequences are LNHNV and YYDKDF (reference sequence). Trimming pared 1 base from V and 3 bases from J, leaving 10 bases between. The CDR3 DNA reads TGTGCCACCAGCAGAGTGGCGGGGAACTACGAGCAGTACTTC. The encoded protein is CATSRVAGNYEQYF.

The rearrangement uses TRBV7-2 and TRBJ2-7; possibly TRBD2 for D (5 bases). V dropped 0 bases and J dropped 0 bases, with 12 bases sitting between them. Germline lookup yields CDR1 SGHTA and CDR2 FQGNSA. CDR3 size: 16 residues. CDR3 bases: TGTGCCAGCAGCTTAGCATTCCGGGGAGTCTCCTACGAGCAGTACTTC. It yields the protein CASSLAFRGVSYEQYF.

The chain links TRBV9 to TRBJ2-3; 8 bases fit TRBD2. V lost 0 bases and J lost 5; bases outside the gene matches: 5. The germline gives CDR1 SGDLS, CDR2 YYNGEE. The CDR3 length is 15 residues. This chain's CDR3 is CASSVATGGEDTQYF. CDR3 sequence (DNA): TGTGCCAGCAGCGTAGCTACGGGAGGGGAAGATACGCAGTATTTT.

The rearrangement joins TRBV27 to TRBJ2-3, with 10 nucleotides matching TRBD2. The germline CDR1 and CDR2 sequences are MNHEY and SMNVEV (reference sequence). The CDR3 runs 15 residues. V gave up 6 bases and J gave up 4 bases; unmatched junction bases: 7. In DNA, the CDR3 is TGTGCCAGCAGCCTAGCGGGAGTTGGGGCAGATACGCAGTATTTT. This gives the protein CASSLAGVGADTQYF.

The chain recombines TRBV7-9 with TRBJ2-7; 13 bases agree with TRBD2. The germline V gene encodes CDR1 SEHNR and CDR2 FQNEAQ (reference sequence). The CDR3 has 15 amino acids. V gave up 5 bases and J gave up 4 bases; unmatched junction bases: 5. CDR3 sequence: CASSVGTSGIYEQYF. The CDR3 DNA sequence: TGTGCCAGCAGCGTTGGGACTAGCGGGATTTACGAGCAGTACTTC.

This clone came up once. The genes are TRBV4-2 and TRBJ2-3; maybe TRBD2 (5 bases). Trimming removed 1 base at V and 6 bases at J, with 23 bases between. The germline V gene has CDR1 LGHNA and CDR2 YNFKEQ. The CDR3 totals 18 residues. The CDR3 region is CASSQGIDPRGFRDTQYF. DNA of the CDR3: TGTGCCAGCAGCCAAGGAATTGACCCTCGGGGATTCAGGGATACGCAGTATTTT.

This chain connects TRBV4-1 to TRBJ2-7, with a possible D match to TRBD2 (5 bases). Deletions cut 0 bases from V and 2 bases from J, with 11 bases between. The CDR3 has 15 amino acids. From germline, CDR1 is MGHRA and CDR2 YSYEKL. The CDR3 DNA follows: TGCGCCAGCAGCCAAGATCATCCGGGGACCTACGAGCAGTACTTC. Its translation: CASSQDHPGTYEQYF.

The chain carries TRBV28 and TRBJ1-5; 10 nucleotides agree with TRBD1. The CDR3 consists of 14 residues. CDR1 is MDHEN, CDR2 SYDVKM, per germline. The junction had 5 bases not matched to a gene; V was cut back by 6 bases and J by 6 bases. The CDR3 protein is CASSRDRGGQPQHF. Written as DNA, the CDR3 is TGTGCCAGCAGCCGGGACAGGGGTGGTCAGCCCCAGCATTTT.

CDR3 coding DNA: TGTGCCAGCAGAGAACTAGCGGGAGGGCCAGGTGAGCAGTTCTTC. It is translated as CASRELAGGPGEQFF. The chain carries TRBV2 and TRBJ2-1, with TRBD2 identical over 13 bases. V trimming: 6 bases; J trimming: 9 bases; junction bases outside the gene matches: 8. The CDR3 consists of 15 residues. CDR1 SNHLY and CDR2 FYNNEI come from the germline V gene.

This CDR3 is CASSPGQPPRNQPQHF. In nucleotides, the CDR3 is TGTGCCAGTAGTCCTGGACAACCTCCTAGGAATCAGCCCCAGCATTTT. The V call is TRBV19, the J call TRBJ1-5; D perhaps matches TRBD1 (5 bases). The CDR3 consists of 16 residues. Trimming stripped 5 bases from V and 4 bases from J, with 18 bases between. Per the germline V gene, CDR1 is LNHDA and CDR2 is SQIVND (reference sequence). Full variable domain (missing parts from reference TRBV19 and TRBJ1-5): DGGITQSPKYLFRKEGQNVTLSCEQNLNHDAMYWYRQDPGQGLRLIYYSQIVNDFQKGDIAEGYSVSREKKESFPLTVTSAQKNPTAFYLCASSPGQPPRNQPQHFGDGTRLSIL.

V gene TRBV15 combines with J gene TRBJ2-3; 7 bases are shared with TRBD1. Germline loops: CDR1 LNHNV, CDR2 YYDKDF (reference sequence). The ends lost 2 bases at V and 0 bases at J; junction bases unmatched: 8. CDR3 size: 17 residues. The DNA of the CDR3 is TGTGCCACCAGCAGAAACATGACAGGGTTTAGCACAGATACGCAGTATTTT. Its translation is CATSRNMTGFSTDTQYF. Full variable domain (missing parts from reference TRBV15 and TRBJ2-3): DAMVIQNPRYQVTQFGKPVTLSCSQTLNHNVMYWYQQKSSQAPKLLFHYYDKDFNNEADTPDNFQSRRPNTSFCFLDIRSPGLGDTAMYLCATSRNMTGFSTDTQYFGPGTRLTVL.

The chain links TRBV19 to TRBJ1-1, with D perhaps matching TRBD1 (6 bases). Germline V CDR1 and CDR2: LNHDA, SQIVND (reference sequence). This CDR3 is 14 amino acids long. Trimming shortened V by 7 bases and J by 3 bases, and 15 bases separated the two germline ends. The CDR3 loop reads CASNSRGADTEAFF. In nucleotides, the CDR3 is TGTGCCAGTAACTCTCGGGGGGCGGACACTGAAGCTTTCTTT.

The chain couples TRBV27 to TRBJ1-3; the match to TRBD1 covers 9 bases. The CDR3 totals 16 residues. V was pared by 3 bases and J by 4 bases, with 7 bases of the junction left unmatched. Germline assignment: CDR1 MNHEY and CDR2 SMNVEV (reference sequence). The CDR3 sequence: CASSLSGTGYGNTIYF. In nucleotides, the CDR3 is TGTGCCAGCAGTTTGTCCGGGACAGGGTACGGAAACACCATATATTTT.

V is TRBV19 and J is TRBJ2-1; no definite D call. Germline CDR1 is LNHDA and CDR2 is SQIVND (reference sequence). The germline V and J ends were trimmed by 3 bases and 8 bases, with 14 bases remaining between them. The CDR3 is made up of 14 amino acids. The CDR3 sequence is CASSMVVAPDEQFF. The CDR3 nucleotides are TGTGCCAGTAGTATGGTAGTAGCCCCCGATGAGCAGTTCTTC.

The chain uses TRBV9 and TRBJ2-7; D is possibly TRBD2 (5 bases). V was clipped by 4 bases and J by 2 bases, with 19 bases between them. This CDR3 spans 16 amino acids. The germline V gene encodes CDR1 SGDLS and CDR2 YYNGEE. DNA of the CDR3: TGTGCCAGCAGCCGAGGGAAGCGAAGGCCTCCCTACGAGCAGTACTTC. It translates to CASSRGKRRPPYEQYF.

The chain has TRBV25-1 and TRBJ2-7; 9 nucleotides match TRBD2. The CDR3 consists of 16 residues. J was trimmed by 3 bases and V by 3 bases; bases with no gene match: 9. Germline-derived CDR1 and CDR2 are MGHDK and SYGVNS. CDR3 loop: CASSEPLAGGVYEQYF. The CDR3 nucleotides read TGTGCCAGCAGTGAGCCACTAGCGGGCGGGGTCTACGAGCAGTACTTC.

This clone was counted between two and nine times. The chain joins TRBV11-3 to TRBJ2-7, with 7 bases fitting TRBD1. Unmatched junction bases numbered 15, after V lost 2 bases and J lost 2 bases. The CDR3 is 18 residues long. Germline V gene data show CDR1 as SGHNT and CDR2 as YENEEA. The CDR3 DNA is TGTGCCAGCAGCTTATCGGCGCGGCAGGACAGGTGGGCCTACGAGCAGTACTTC. Translated, it gives CASSLSARQDRWAYEQYF.

J is TRBJ1-1 and V is TRBV29-1; 10 bases are a match to TRBD1. CDR1 is SQVTM, CDR2 ANQGSEA, per germline. The CDR3 is made up of 21 amino acids. V gave up 6 bases and J gave up 0 bases; unmatched junction bases: 25. CDR3 in amino acids: CSVPNSGDRGRSGRMNTEAFF. CDR3 nucleotide sequence: TGCAGCGTACCCAACTCAGGGGACAGGGGAAGGTCGGGTAGAATGAACACTGAAGCTTTCTTT.

The chain recombines TRBV11-2 with TRBJ2-7, with a weak D call TRBD1 (8 bases). The CDR3 runs 17 residues. The ends were cut back, 1 base at V and 3 bases at J, with 19 bases in the middle. Germline loops: CDR1 SGHAT, CDR2 FQNNGV. The CDR3 protein is CASSLGFGQGGHYEQYF. CDR3 nucleotides: TGTGCCAGCAGCTTAGGGTTCGGACAGGGAGGGCACTACGAGCAGTACTTC. The whole variable domain, remainder taken from reference TRBV11-2 and TRBJ2-7, is EAGVAQSPRYKIIEKRQSVAFWCNPISGHATLYWYQQILGQGPKLLIQFQNNGVVDDSQLPKDRFSAERLKGVDSTLKIQPAKLEDSAVYLCASSLGFGQGGHYEQYFGPGTRLTVT.